This T cell receptor beta chain came from a study of beta chain features in type 1 diabetes. The sequenced template was cDNA made from the entire isolated RNA. The repertoire was sequenced with immunoSEQ multiplex PCR; TCRdb's copy has only in-frame clones and lacks some. The table includes over 700,000 clones, 15% to 20% detected once. CDR3 length: 15 residues. The sample holds one count of this clone. The source of this sequence is a young woman in good health. Sequenced material: naive CD4+ T cells from blood. The chain carries TRBV12-2 and TRBJ2-5; TRBD2 is taken as the D call from the table, unchecked against the DNA. TRBV12-2 is annotated as a pseudogene. The CDR3 DNA sequence: TGTGCAAGTCACCGAACGAGGTCACGGGAAGAGACCCAGTACTTC. Amino acids: CASHRTRSREETQYF.